This TCR beta chain came from a study of beta chain features in type 1 diabetes. Broader study findings: Short templates might get an advantage during PCR, and this would be equal in patients and controls. Within patients, naive, central memory and Treg TCRB repertoires seemed more similar than within healthy donors.

Donors underwent one heparinised blood draw, 90 to 150 mL on average. Sorted populations were all over 95% pure. Expressed TCRB transcripts got sequenced, as all isolated RNA was reverse transcribed. TCRdb's copy holds only in-frame clones and misses some; the assay was immunoSEQ multiplex PCR. This sample has fewer than 900,000 clones, with 17% found just once. In this sample, this clone turned up a few times. The antigen remains unidentified. Germline V lookup: CDR1 MDHEN, CDR2 SYDVKM. CDR3 length: 15 amino acids. V shed 3 bases, J shed 1 base, and the junction held 6 bases outside the gene matches. The sequenced material came from naive CD4+ T cells from blood. This receptor was obtained from a woman between 18 and 29 years old in good health. This chain uses TRBV28 with TRBJ2-7; 7 nucleotides line up with TRBD1. CDR3 residues: CASSFIGTESYEQYF. The CDR3 region has the DNA TGTGCCAGCAGTTTTATAGGGACAGAGTCCTACGAGCAGTACTTC.